Presented here are 29 T cell receptor beta chains from one specimen sequenced in a study of blood T cell repertoires in COVID-19. Some clones are missing from TCRdb's copy, which holds only in-frame ones; the method was immunoSEQ multiplex PCR. The repertoire consists of about 130,000 clones, with approximately 83% occurring once and the leading ten covering 15% to 20%. The sequencing input was peripheral blood. These receptor sequences come from a woman between 45 and 60 years old with acute or convalescent COVID-19.

The chain recombines TRBV11-2 with TRBJ2-3; tentative D call: TRBD1 (6 bases). V lost 5 bases and J lost 3, with 15 bases in between. Per germline, CDR1 SGHAT and CDR2 FQNNGV. This CDR3 is 15 amino acids long. DNA for the CDR3: TGTGCCAGCAGCGTCAGGGGCCCAAAAACAGATACGCAGTATTTT. Translating it yields CASSVRGPKTDTQYF.

The chain recombines TRBV10-3 with TRBJ1-6, with 9 bases matching TRBD1. V lost 4 bases to trimming and J lost 7 bases; unmatched junction nucleotides: 8. The length of the CDR3 is 16 residues. Per the germline V gene, CDR1 is ENHRY and CDR2 is SYGVKD. CDR3 nucleotide sequence: TGTGCCATCAGTGCATTTAGACAGGGGGAGAATTCACCCCTCCACTTT. Its translation: CAISAFRQGENSPLHF.

The CDR3 region is CASSIDPEGLDTQYF. In nucleotides, the CDR3 is TGTGCCAGTAGTATAGACCCGGAGGGCTTAGATACGCAGTATTTT. This sequence joins TRBV19 and TRBJ2-3, with a possible D match to TRBD2 (6 bases). Deletions cut 0 bases from V and 5 bases from J, with 12 bases between. Per the germline V gene, CDR1 is LNHDA and CDR2 is SQIVND (reference sequence). This CDR3 comprises 15 residues.

This clone was seen a single time. This chain connects TRBV20-1 to TRBJ2-1; tentative D call: TRBD1 (6 bases). The CDR3 is 13 residues long. Trimming shortened V by 3 bases and J by 7 bases, and 13 bases separated the two germline ends. Germline V gives CDR1 DFQATT, CDR2 SNEGSKA (reference sequence). The CDR3 DNA reads TGCAGTGCTAGTGAGCCCCAGGGGAATGAGCAGTTCTTC. Residues: CSASEPQGNEQFF.

J is TRBJ2-1 and V is TRBV9, with 16 bases aligning to TRBD2. Germline values: CDR1 SGDLS, CDR2 YYNGEE. This CDR3 has 17 amino acids. V was pared by 0 bases and J by 7 bases, with 4 bases of the junction left unmatched. CDR3 nucleotides: TGTGCCAGCAGCGTAGTAGGGACTAGCGGGGGGGGTAATGAGCAGTTCTTC. Translation gives CASSVVGTSGGGNEQFF.

The chain recombines TRBV5-1 with TRBJ1-1; D may be TRBD1 (5 bases). The CDR3 loop spans 15 amino acids. Trimming left V 1 base short and J 4 bases short, with 14 bases between. Germline V gene data show CDR1 as SGHRS and CDR2 as YFSETQ. CDR3 sequence: CASSLSAGVGTEAFF. CDR3 nucleotide sequence: TGCGCCAGCAGCTTGTCGGCGGGGGTAGGCACTGAAGCTTTCTTT.

This chain connects TRBV14 to TRBJ1-6, with D possibly being TRBD1 (6 bases). V lost 2 bases and J 7 bases, leaving 15 bases between the germline ends. The V gene's germline CDR1 is SGHDN and CDR2 FVKESK. This CDR3 contains 16 residues. As DNA, the CDR3 is TGTGCCAGCAGCCAATTCCCACAGGGTTACAATTCACCCCTCCACTTT. Its translation: CASSQFPQGYNSPLHF.

This chain uses TRBV7-8 with TRBJ1-4; a possible D gene is TRBD1 (5 bases). The CDR3 is made up of 16 amino acids. The germline V and J ends were trimmed by 4 bases and 8 bases, with 20 bases remaining between them. The V gene's germline CDR1 is SGHVS and CDR2 FQNEAQ. The CDR3 DNA follows: TGTGCCAGCAGCTCCTCATGGGCCAGGGAAGGGGAAAAACTGTTTTTT. Protein sequence: CASSSSWAREGEKLFF. Based on the CDR3 plus reference TRBV7-8 and TRBJ1-4, the full variable domain is GAGVSQSPRYKVAKRGQDVALRCDPISGHVSLFWYQQALGQGPEFLTYFQNEAQLDKSGLPSDRFFAERPEGSVSTLKIQRTQQEDSAVYLCASSSSWAREGEKLFFGSGTQLSVL.

This clone was seen once. This chain uses TRBV27 with TRBJ2-2, with 9 bases matching TRBD1. From germline, CDR1 is MNHEY and CDR2 SMNVEV (reference sequence). Trimming cost V 4 bases and J 6 bases; bases outside gene matches: 9. The CDR3 extends over 16 amino acids. The CDR3 region is CASSSPGTGRPGELFF. The CDR3 coding sequence is TGTGCCAGCAGTTCCCCCGGGACAGGGAGGCCCGGGGAGCTGTTTTTT.

Details on this clone: This sample includes further DNA sequences coding for the same CDR3. The chain is built from TRBV7-6 and TRBJ2-7; 10 nucleotides line up with TRBD2. Germline CDR1 SGHVS, CDR2 FNYEAQ. This CDR3 has 17 residues. V lost 1 base and J lost 1; bases outside the gene matches: 7. CDR3 loop: CASSLVSGGAGSYEQYF. For the CDR3, the DNA is TGTGCCAGCAGCTTAGTCAGCGGGGGGGCAGGATCCTACGAGCAGTACTTC.

The chain links TRBV6-5 to TRBJ1-5; 11 positions agree with TRBD1. The CDR3 runs 15 residues. Losses at the gene ends were 7 bases for V and 6 bases for J; bases not matched to a gene: 8. CDR1 is MNHEY and CDR2 is SVGAGI in the germline V gene. This CDR3 reads CASNPGTGGTQPQHF. CDR3 bases: TGTGCCAGCAACCCCGGGACAGGGGGAACTCAGCCCCAGCATTTT.

This clone was counted once. The CDR3: CASSLRAVWDEQFF. The CDR3 DNA reads as TGTGCCAGCAGCCTCCGAGCGGTTTGGGATGAGCAGTTCTTC. The rearrangement joins TRBV14 to TRBJ2-1; D is perhaps TRBD2 (5 bases). V lost 4 bases and J 8 bases, leaving 15 bases between the germline ends. Germline loops: CDR1 SGHDN, CDR2 FVKESK. There are 14 residues in the CDR3.

The chain uses TRBV18 and TRBJ1-5; a possible D gene is TRBD1 (6 bases). Between the trimmed V and J ends, which lost 5 bases and 3 bases, there was a span of 11 bases. Germline V CDR1 and CDR2: KGHSH, LQKENI. The CDR3 extends over 14 amino acids. CDR3 sequence (DNA): TGTGCCAGCTCAGACCAGGGGAACAATCAGCCCCAGCATTTT. It translates to CASSDQGNNQPQHF.

The chain carries TRBV18 and TRBJ1-5, with TRBD1 identical over 9 bases. Germline loops: CDR1 KGHSH, CDR2 LQKENI. V was pared by 2 bases and J by 3 bases, with 2 bases of the junction left unmatched. The CDR3 has 15 amino acids. This CDR3 reads CASSPGTGYNQPQHF. Here the CDR3 DNA reads TGTGCCAGCTCACCAGGGACAGGGTACAATCAGCCCCAGCATTTT.

This clone was observed a few times. V and J are TRBV6-4 and TRBJ1-5; 9 bases align to TRBD1. Trimming took 2 bases from V and 5 from J; bases not matched to a gene: 10. This CDR3 comprises 17 residues. Germline CDR1 and CDR2: MRHNA and SNTAGT. DNA of the CDR3: TGTGCCAGCAGTGACGGGATACAGGGACAGGGACATCAGCCCCAGCATTTT. Its protein product is CASSDGIQGQGHQPQHF.

This chain links TRBV11-3 with TRBJ2-2; TRBD1 is a possible D gene (6 bases). This CDR3 comprises 16 residues. The germline CDR1 and CDR2 sequences are SGHNT and YENEEA. Trimming left V 3 bases short and J 4 bases short, with 15 bases between. CDR3 sequence: CASSFRQARGTGELFF. The CDR3 nucleotides read TGTGCCAGCAGCTTTCGACAGGCTCGGGGCACCGGGGAGCTGTTTTTT.

The CDR3 sequence is CASSARSGGNNEQFF. CDR3 in DNA: TGTGCCAGCAGCGCGCGTAGCGGGGGTAATAATGAGCAGTTCTTC. This chain connects TRBV9 to TRBJ2-1; TRBD2 matches 9 bases. The CDR3 consists of 15 residues. V shed 3 bases and J 7 bases; nucleotides not matched to a gene: 8. CDR1 is SGDLS, CDR2 YYNGEE, per germline. Together with reference TRBV9 and TRBJ2-1, the CDR3 gives the full variable domain: DSGVTQTPKHLITATGQRVTLRCSPRSGDLSVYWYQQSLDQGLQFLIQYYNGEERAKGNILERFSAQQFPDLHSELNLSSLELGDSALYFCASSARSGGNNEQFFGPGTRLTVL.

The chain carries TRBV27 and TRBJ1-1, with 8 bases aligning to TRBD1. The CDR3 length is 17 residues. Germline assignment: CDR1 MNHEY and CDR2 SMNVEV (reference sequence). Losses at the gene ends were 3 bases for V and 0 bases for J; bases not matched to a gene: 9. The CDR3 spells CASSFKTGAAMNTEAFF. The CDR3 DNA is TGTGCCAGCAGTTTCAAGACAGGGGCGGCCATGAACACTGAAGCTTTCTTT.

This chain joins TRBV6-1 and TRBJ2-7; 7 positions agree with TRBD1. Germline loops: CDR1 MNHNS, CDR2 SASEGT. The CDR3 length is 15 residues. V lost 2 bases and J lost 5; bases outside the gene matches: 9. The CDR3 sequence: CASSERRTGSDEQYF. The CDR3 DNA reads TGTGCCAGCAGTGAAAGACGGACAGGTTCCGACGAGCAGTACTTC.

The genes are TRBV5-8 and TRBJ2-7; 7 positions agree with TRBD1. CDR1 and CDR2 from the germline V gene are SGHTS and YDEGEE. Germline trimming cut 2 bases from V and 7 bases from J; bases unmatched to any gene: 6. The CDR3 runs 13 residues. This chain's CDR3 is CASSFDRVGEQYF. CDR3 nucleotide sequence: TGTGCCAGCAGCTTTGACAGGGTGGGGGAGCAGTACTTC.

The chain couples TRBV6-5 to TRBJ2-7, with 9 bases lining up with TRBD1. The CDR3 is 13 residues long. J gave up 4 bases and V 6 bases, and 4 bases lay outside the gene matches. Germline values: CDR1 MNHEY, CDR2 SVGAGI. This CDR3 reads CASRGQGVYEQYF. CDR3 DNA sequence: TGTGCCAGCAGGGGACAGGGAGTTTACGAGCAGTACTTC.

The chain's CDR3 is CASSPTRRSYEQYF. The CDR3 bases are TGTGCCAGCAGTCCCACGCGCCGGAGCTACGAGCAGTACTTC. This chain connects TRBV11-2 to TRBJ2-7; unclear D gene. The CDR3 loop spans 14 amino acids. Looked up from germline, CDR1 is SGHAT and CDR2 is FQNNGV. V was clipped by 6 bases and J by 3 bases, with 15 bases between them.

This clone was seen a handful of times. This chain connects TRBV6-5 to TRBJ1-5; perhaps TRBD1 as D (6 bases). V was clipped by 7 bases and J by 0 bases, with 13 bases between them. This CDR3 is built from 15 residues. Germline V gene sequence: CDR1 MNHEY, CDR2 SVGAGI. The CDR3 here is CASKQTGYSNQPQHF. The CDR3 DNA reads TGTGCCAGCAAACAGACAGGCTATAGCAATCAGCCCCAGCATTTT.

The gene calls are TRBV2 and TRBJ2-2; D may be TRBD2 (6 bases). The CDR3 consists of 16 residues. V dropped 7 bases and J dropped 2 bases, with 17 bases sitting between them. Germline V gene data show CDR1 as SNHLY and CDR2 as FYNNEI. The CDR3 coding sequence is TGTGCCAGCATCAAGGACCGGAGGGGTAACACCGGGGAGCTGTTTTTT. Its protein is CASIKDRRGNTGELFF.

The chain uses TRBV7-2 and TRBJ2-3; TRBD2 agrees at 8 bases. Trimming at V came to 1 base and at J to 2 bases, leaving 8 bases not matched to a gene. The CDR3 length is 17 residues. Germline assignment: CDR1 SGHTA and CDR2 FQGNSA. CDR3 nucleotide sequence: TGTGCCAGCAGCTTAGTTGGGGAAGCGGGGGACACAGATACGCAGTATTTT. It is translated as CASSLVGEAGDTDTQYF.

The rearrangement links TRBV19 to TRBJ2-3; TRBD2 is a possible D gene (7 bases). V lost 1 base to trimming and J lost 2 bases, with 10 bases between them. The germline V gene has CDR1 LNHDA and CDR2 SQIVND (reference sequence). The CDR3 sequence is 15 residues long. CDR3 amino acids: CASSIGGGNTDTQYF. The CDR3 region has the DNA TGTGCCAGTAGTATAGGGGGGGGCAACACAGATACGCAGTATTTT.

The chain is built from TRBV4-1 and TRBJ1-3; TRBD1 aligns across 9 bases. V lost 3 bases, J lost 3 bases, and 6 bases stayed unmatched. CDR1 and CDR2 from the germline V gene are MGHRA and YSYEKL. The CDR3 has 16 amino acids. DNA for the CDR3: TGCGCCAGCAGCCAGTCCGGGACAGGGTTTGGAAACACCATATATTTT. Translation: CASSQSGTGFGNTIYF.

The rearrangement joins TRBV10-3 to TRBJ1-6, with TRBD1 matching over 9 bases. This CDR3 is 15 amino acids long. The germline gives CDR1 ENHRY, CDR2 SYGVKD. Trimming took 2 bases from V and 9 from J; bases not matched to a gene: 5. CDR3 nucleotides: TGTGCCATCAGTGAGCTAGGACAGGGGCGTTCACCCCTCCACTTT. Translated, it gives CAISELGQGRSPLHF.

The gene calls are TRBV5-5 and TRBJ1-2; D gene unclear. V was trimmed by 0 bases and J by 3 bases, leaving 12 bases between them. Germline loops: CDR1 SGHKS, CDR2 YYEKEE (reference sequence). The CDR3 loop spans 15 amino acids. Here the CDR3 reads CASSLVQASYYGYTF. In DNA, the CDR3 is TGTGCCAGCAGCTTGGTCCAGGCCTCCTACTATGGCTACACCTTC. Full variable domain (outside the CDR3, taken from reference TRBV5-5 and TRBJ1-2): DAGVTQSPTHLIKTRGQQVTLRCSPISGHKSVSWYQQVLGQGPQFIFQYYEKEERGRGNFPDRFSARQFPNYSSELNVNALLLGDSALYLCASSLVQASYYGYTFGSGTRLTVV.